These 9 T cell receptor beta chains originate from one sample sequenced in a study of T-cell reconstitution after alpha-beta-depleted transplantation in children. Preparation of the TCRbeta library involved a method that used unique molecular identifiers. Via MiXCR, TCRdb re-called the PCR reads, giving one row per CDR3 protein. This repertoire shows about 250,000 distinct CDR3 sequences, around 25% found once; its top ten account for around 4.8%. The specimen comprised PBMCs, mostly from graft donor cells, sampled 360 days after TCRalphabeta/CD19-depleted stem cell transplant. The source of these receptors is a female patient aged 2 to 10 who had a stem cell transplant for congenital amegakaryocytic thrombocytopenia, so the T cells may come from the graft donor.

This chain connects TRBV20-1 to TRBJ2-7; D call uncertain. Germline V CDR1 and CDR2: DFQATT, SNEGSKA (reference sequence). Trimming left V 7 bases short and J 3 bases short, with 19 bases between. CDR3 length equals 14 residues. This CDR3 reads CSVLRLGSYYEQYF. In DNA, the CDR3 is TGCAGTGTTCTCCGTCTGGGGTCATACTACGAGCAGTACTTC.

The J gene is TRBJ2-3, the V gene TRBV2; TRBD2 matches at 10 bases. Trimming cost V 5 bases and J 5 bases; bases outside gene matches: 13. The CDR3 has 17 residues. The germline V gene has CDR1 SNHLY and CDR2 FYNNEI. CDR3 amino acids: CASSPWTSGRGQDTQYF. DNA for the CDR3: TGTGCCAGCAGTCCCTGGACTAGCGGAAGGGGCCAAGATACGCAGTATTTT.

This clonotype appeared a few times. This rearrangement joins TRBV28 to TRBJ2-5; D is perhaps TRBD2 (5 bases). Trimming cost V 3 bases and J 5 bases, with 13 bases left between them. Per the germline V gene, CDR1 is MDHEN and CDR2 is SYDVKM. The CDR3 runs 14 residues. The CDR3 is CASSFVRTSETQYF. CDR3 nucleotides: TGTGCCAGCAGTTTCGTCAGGACTTCCGAGACCCAGTACTTC. Full variable domain (outside the CDR3, taken from reference TRBV28 and TRBJ2-5): DVKVTQSSRYLVKRTGEKVFLECVQDMDHENMFWYRQDPGLGLRLIYFSYDVKMKEKGDIPEGYSVSREKKERFSLILESASTNQTSMYLCASSFVRTSETQYFGPGTRLLVL.

V is TRBV5-4 and J is TRBJ1-2, with D uncertain. This CDR3 is 14 amino acids long. Germline assignment: CDR1 SGHNT and CDR2 YYREEE (reference sequence). Trimming cost V 2 bases and J 7 bases, with 15 bases left between them. The CDR3 sequence: CASSFSSALSGYTF. The CDR3 DNA reads TGTGCCAGCAGCTTTAGTTCGGCATTATCTGGCTACACCTTC. Full variable domain (rest looked up from reference TRBV5-4 and TRBJ1-2): ETGVTQSPTHLIKTRGQQVTLRCSSQSGHNTVSWYQQALGQGPQFIFQYYREEENGRGNFPPRFSGLQFPNYSSELNVNALELDDSALYLCASSFSSALSGYTFGSGTRLTVV.

This clonotype was observed many times. The gene calls are TRBV10-3 and TRBJ1-5; D unclear. The CDR3 is 15 residues long. V dropped 0 bases and J dropped 1 base, with 7 bases sitting between them. Germline lookup yields CDR1 ENHRY and CDR2 SYGVKD. The chain's CDR3 is CAISESDGSNQPQHF. CDR3 DNA sequence: TGTGCCATCAGTGAGTCTGACGGCAGCAATCAGCCCCAGCATTTT.

This clonotype showed up many times. The CDR3 here is CASSYAHPGTGVPDTQYF. The CDR3 nucleotides read TGTGCCAGCAGCTACGCACATCCCGGGACAGGGGTACCAGATACGCAGTATTTT. The chain employs TRBV5-5 and TRBJ2-3, with 10 bases fitting TRBD1. Trimming took 3 bases from V and 4 from J; bases not matched to a gene: 14. The CDR3 extends over 18 amino acids. Per the germline V gene, CDR1 is SGHKS and CDR2 is YYEKEE (reference sequence).

The DNA for the CDR3 is TGCGCCAGCAGCCAAGAACCGAACACCGGGGAGCTGTTTTTT. This encodes CASSQEPNTGELFF. The V call is TRBV4-3, the J call TRBJ2-2; D is unresolved. The germline V and J ends were trimmed by 0 bases and 0 bases, with 2 bases remaining between them. There are 14 residues in the CDR3. Per the germline V gene, CDR1 is LGHNA and CDR2 is YSLEER.

V and J are TRBV4-3 and TRBJ2-1; D gene uncertain. Germline V CDR1 and CDR2: LGHNA, YSLEER. This CDR3 has 15 residues. Deletions cut 4 bases from V and 5 bases from J, with 15 bases between. CDR3 sequence: CASSRVSAGNNEQFF. For the CDR3, the DNA is TGCGCCAGCAGCCGAGTTTCGGCTGGCAACAATGAGCAGTTCTTC.

This chain joins TRBV6-1 and TRBJ2-2; 7 bases fit TRBD1. Germline V lookup: CDR1 MNHNS, CDR2 SASEGT. There are 15 residues in the CDR3. Trimming removed 6 bases from V and 6 bases from J; junction bases left unmatched: 10. The DNA of the CDR3 is TGTGCCAGCAGCCCCGGACAGGTTAAGGCCGGGGAGCTGTTTTTT. Amino acid sequence: CASSPGQVKAGELFF.